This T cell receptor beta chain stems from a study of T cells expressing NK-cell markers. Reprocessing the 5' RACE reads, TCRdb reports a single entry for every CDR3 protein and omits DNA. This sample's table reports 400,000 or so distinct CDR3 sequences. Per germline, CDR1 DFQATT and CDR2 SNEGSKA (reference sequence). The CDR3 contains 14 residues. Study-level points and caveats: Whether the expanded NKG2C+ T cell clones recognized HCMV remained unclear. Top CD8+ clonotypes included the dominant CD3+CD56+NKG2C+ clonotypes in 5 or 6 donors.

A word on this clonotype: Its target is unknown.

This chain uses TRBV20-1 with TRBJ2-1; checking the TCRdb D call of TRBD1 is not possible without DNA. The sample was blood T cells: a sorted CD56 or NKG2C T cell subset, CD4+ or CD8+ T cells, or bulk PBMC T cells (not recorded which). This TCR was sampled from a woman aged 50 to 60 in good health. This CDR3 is CSALTGTGLEEQFF.